One sample yielded the 10 T cell receptor beta chains listed below, sequenced in a study of early T cells in non-severe SARS-CoV-2 infection. TCRdb fed the 5' RACE reads into MiXCR, producing one record per CDR3 protein. Of some 53,000 distinct CDR3 sequences detected, roughly 8% appear once; the ten largest clones hold 9.4%. The sequencing sample was made of whole blood. The receptors stem from an adult who was a healthcare worker with PCR-confirmed SARS-CoV-2 infection or an uninfected control (not recorded which).

A note on this clonotype: One end of the junction varies from germline; a read error may be responsible. The chain joins TRBV7-7 to TRBJ2-1, with a tentative D call TRBD1 (6 bases). The CDR3 loop spans 16 amino acids. From germline, CDR1 is SSHAT and CDR2 FNYEAQ (reference sequence). CDR3 amino acids: CASSLGAQGHHNEQFF. As DNA, the CDR3 is TGTGCTAGCAGCTTGGGCGCGCAGGGGCACCACAATGAGCAGTTCTTC.

V usage is TRBV10-3 and J usage is TRBJ1-1, with unresolved D. Trimming left V 4 bases short and J 1 base short, with 10 bases between. There are 14 residues in the CDR3. Germline assignment: CDR1 ENHRY and CDR2 SYGVKD. In nucleotides, the CDR3 is TGTGCCATCAGTGTAGCCGGAGCGAACACTGAAGCTTTCTTT. It translates to CAISVAGANTEAFF.

The genes are TRBV29-1 and TRBJ2-1; D uncertain. Per the germline V gene, CDR1 is SQVTM and CDR2 is ANQGSEA. The CDR3 has 12 amino acids. V gave up 6 bases and J gave up 7 bases, with 13 bases separating them. The CDR3 spells CSVPPLGNEQFF. The CDR3 DNA sequence: TGCAGCGTGCCCCCCTTGGGGAATGAGCAGTTCTTC.

The sample holds a few counts of this clonotype. The chain uses TRBV6-4 and TRBJ2-7; tentative D call: TRBD2 (6 bases). The germline CDR1 and CDR2 sequences are MRHNA and SNTAGT. The CDR3 length is 14 residues. V shed 7 bases and J shed 0 bases, with 13 bases lying between them. DNA of the CDR3: TGTGCCAGCACTTCGGACGGGAGCTCCTACGAGCAGTACTTC. Translated, it gives CASTSDGSSYEQYF.

This sequence joins TRBV5-6 and TRBJ1-2; D is possibly TRBD1 (6 bases). Trimming cost V 2 bases and J 4 bases, with 12 bases left between them. The length of the CDR3 is 14 residues. Germline CDR1 reads SGHDT; CDR2 reads YYEEEE. CDR3 sequence (DNA): TGTGCCAGCAGCTTAGGACAGCTTCTCTATGGCTACACCTTC. It is translated as CASSLGQLLYGYTF.

This clonotype was detected many times. CDR3 bases: TGTGCCAGCAGTTTCAGGGTTAACACTGAAGCTTTCTTT. The encoded protein is CASSFRVNTEAFF. The chain combines TRBV12-3 or TRBV12-4 with TRBJ1-1, with TRBD1 as a possible D gene (5 bases). The germline V and J ends were trimmed by 3 bases and 2 bases, with 7 bases remaining between them. The CDR3 is made up of 13 amino acids.

The chain combines TRBV4-2 with TRBJ2-1, with 11 bases that match TRBD2. The CDR3 has 19 residues. Trimming removed 0 bases from V and 3 bases from J; junction bases left unmatched: 10. Germline assignment: CDR1 LGHNA and CDR2 YNFKEQ. CDR3 DNA: TGTGCCAGCAGCCAAGAAGGGCCTAGGCTAGCGGGGGGCTACAATGAGCAGTTCTTC. Translation gives CASSQEGPRLAGGYNEQFF.

This clonotype came up a few times. The CDR3 reads CASSLSAETPLHF. CDR3 DNA sequence: TGTGCCAGCAGCTTATCGGCGGAAACACCCCTCCACTTT. The rearrangement uses TRBV7-9 and TRBJ1-6; no definite D call. V lost 2 bases, J lost 11 bases, and 10 bases lay in between. The V gene's germline CDR1 is SEHNR and CDR2 FQNEAQ (reference sequence). The CDR3 has 13 residues.

A few counts support this clonotype. V gene TRBV4-1 combines with J gene TRBJ1-1; the D is unclear. Trimming pared 0 bases from V and 8 bases from J, leaving 10 bases between. The CDR3 loop spans 13 amino acids. CDR1 is MGHRA and CDR2 is YSYEKL in the germline V gene. The CDR3 sequence: CASSQDSTREAFF. The DNA for the CDR3 is TGCGCCAGCAGCCAAGATTCAACCCGAGAAGCTTTCTTT.

The V and J genes are TRBV6-6 and TRBJ2-7; 9 bases agree with TRBD1. CDR1 and CDR2 from the germline V gene are MNHNY and SVGAGI (reference sequence). With V trimmed by 6 bases and J by 2 bases, 5 bases remained unmatched. The CDR3 length is 14 residues. The CDR3 region is CASRAGTGTYEQYF. The DNA of the CDR3 is TGTGCCAGCAGGGCCGGGACAGGGACCTACGAGCAGTACTTC.